Following are 12 T cell receptor beta chains from one sample sequenced in a study of T cells in women clearing cervical HPV infection. Libraries were prepared by immunoSEQ multiplex PCR; TCRdb keeps only in-frame clonotypes and omits some of them. Found here are fewer than 40,000 clones; the top ten clones hold around 7%. The sequenced material came from blood buffy coat. Every receptor here comes from a woman between 18 and 75 years old with a cervical HPV16 infection that either progressed to CIN3+ or cleared (not recorded which).

As for this clone: The read falls 3 residues short of the CDR3 end, and the missing part is taken from the germline J gene. The rearrangement joins TRBV28 to TRBJ1-6; possibly TRBD1 for D (5 bases). The CDR3 covers 18 residues. Germline V CDR1 and CDR2: MDHEN, SYDVKM. Trimming removed 2 bases from V and 0 bases from J, with 14 bases in between. The DNA read from the CDR3 is TGTGCCAGCAGTTTAGGGGCAGCACCGAGCTCCTATAATTCACCC. Protein product: CASSLGAAPSSYNSP. In full, the CDR3 reads CASSLGAAPSSYNSPLHF.

As concerns this clone: The read comes to an end 3 residues before the CDR3 does, leaving the germline J gene to fill in the end. This chain links TRBV5-5 with TRBJ1-2; D gene uncertain. The CDR3 spans 13 residues. The germline V gene encodes CDR1 SGHKS and CDR2 YYEKEE (reference sequence). The V gene lost 5 bases and the J gene lost 2 bases, with 10 bases spanning the gap. The DNA read from the CDR3 is TGTGCCAGCAGAGAGGGCAGAAACTATGGC. This codes for CASREGRNYG. The whole CDR3 is CASREGRNYGYTF.

Worth noting for this clone: With the read ending 3 residues before the CDR3 end, the germline J gene is used to fill in that end. The chain employs TRBV29-1 and TRBJ2-3, with TRBD2 matching 9 bases. The CDR3 length is 17 residues. Germline CDR1 is SQVTM and CDR2 is ANQGSEA. The ends lost 2 bases at V and 4 bases at J; junction bases unmatched: 13. CDR3 residues: CSVERLFSGGGADTQYF. The DNA read from the CDR3 is TGCAGCGTTGAACGCCTTTTTAGCGGGGGAGGTGCAGATACG.

Turning to this clone: The observed sequence ends 3 residues before the CDR3 terminus, with the missing tail filled in from the germline J gene. The chain has TRBV20-1 and TRBJ2-5; the D is unclear. The CDR3 contains 12 residues. Germline V gene data show CDR1 as DFQATT and CDR2 as SNEGSKA (reference sequence). Trimming removed 3 bases at V and 7 bases at J, with 12 bases between. The CDR3 loop reads CSASARVGTQYF. The sequenced part of the CDR3 DNA is TGCAGTGCTAGCGCACGCGTTGGGACC.

A remark on this clone: The read ends 3 residues before the CDR3 terminus; that terminus is restored from the germline J gene. The chain uses TRBV6-4 and TRBJ2-1, with 13 nucleotides matching TRBD2. The V gene's germline CDR1 is MRHNA and CDR2 SNTAGT. The V and J ends lost 0 bases and 8 bases, in that order; junction bases with no gene match: 7. The CDR3 is 17 amino acids. The DNA read from the CDR3 is TGTGCCAGCAGTGACTCCGCTACTAGCGGGGGGGTTGATGAG. Encoded protein: CASSDSATSGGVDE. The whole CDR3 region reads CASSDSATSGGVDEQFF.

For this clone: The CDR3 extends 3 residues past the end of the read, so its final part is completed from the germline J gene. The V and J genes are TRBV6-1 and TRBJ2-5; D may be TRBD1 (5 bases). Trimming left V 1 base short and J 5 bases short, with 14 bases between. CDR3 length: 15 residues. The V gene's germline CDR1 is MNHNS and CDR2 SASEGT. CDR3 protein: CASSEDPGLGETQYF. The CDR3 DNA, read in part, is TGTGCCAGCAGTGAAGACCCAGGGCTTGGCGAGACC.

A word on this clone: The sequenced fragment ends 3 residues before the CDR3 boundary, so the rest is inferred from the germline J gene. The gene calls are TRBV2 and TRBJ2-1, with 14 bases aligning to TRBD2. This CDR3 is 15 amino acids long. V shed 4 bases, J shed 8 bases, and the junction held 4 bases outside the gene matches. Germline assignment: CDR1 SNHLY and CDR2 FYNNEI. This chain's CDR3 is CASSVRLAGGDEQFF. The CDR3 DNA, read in part, is TGTGCCAGCAGTGTGAGACTAGCGGGGGGGGATGAG.

Details on this clone: The sequence runs out 3 residues before the end of the CDR3; the remainder is reconstructed from the germline J gene. The chain joins TRBV7-8 to TRBJ2-3, with 9 bases matching TRBD2. CDR3 size: 16 residues. Trimming removed 3 bases from V and 2 bases from J; junction bases left unmatched: 6. Germline V gene sequence: CDR1 SGHVS, CDR2 FQNEAQ. The CDR3 loop is CASSLGLASPTDTQYF. The CDR3 DNA, read in part, is TGTGCCAGCAGCTTGGGACTAGCCTCCCCCACAGATACG.

Concerning this clone: The read ends 3 residues before the CDR3 terminus; that terminus is restored from the germline J gene. The chain is built from TRBV2 and TRBJ2-5; D unclear. There are 14 residues in the CDR3. V gave up 2 bases and J gave up 1 base, with 8 bases separating them. Germline lookup yields CDR1 SNHLY and CDR2 FYNNEI. The sequenced part of the CDR3 DNA is TGTGCCAGCAGTGAATTAGATCCCCAAGAGACC. Residues: CASSELDPQET. The whole CDR3 region reads CASSELDPQETQYF. The full variable domain, in which reference TRBV2 and TRBJ2-5 provide the parts outside the CDR3, is EPEVTQTPSHQVTQMGQEVILRCVPISNHLYFYWYRQILGQKVEFLVSFYNNEISEKSEIFDDQFSVERPDGSNFTLKIRSTKLEDSAMYFCASSELDPQETQYFGPGTRLLVL.

As to this clone: The sequenced fragment ends 3 residues before the CDR3 boundary, so the rest is inferred from the germline J gene. The chain joins TRBV18 to TRBJ2-7; TRBD2 aligns across 8 bases. The CDR3 spans 14 residues. V lost 6 bases, J lost 5 bases, and 9 bases stayed unmatched. The germline V gene encodes CDR1 KGHSH and CDR2 LQKENI. The CDR3 loop is CASSPGGPRDEQYF. CDR3 DNA (partial): TGTGCCAGCTCCCCGGGGGGGCCCCGGGACGAG.

As concerns this clone: The observed sequence ends 3 residues before the CDR3 terminus, with the missing tail filled in from the germline J gene. J is TRBJ1-1 and V is TRBV5-1, with 7 positions matching TRBD1. This CDR3 comprises 14 residues. The V segment lost 1 base and the J segment 1 base; nucleotides outside the gene matches: 1. Germline V gene sequence: CDR1 SGHRS, CDR2 YFSETQ. CDR3 DNA, as far as it was read: TGCGCCAGCAGCTTGTACAGGGGGAACACTGAA. It codes for CASSLYRGNTE. The CDR3 as a whole reads CASSLYRGNTEAFF.

About this clone itself: The CDR3 extends 3 residues past the end of the read, so its final part is completed from the germline J gene. This chain connects TRBV6-1 to TRBJ2-3; 11 bases are shared with TRBD2. The CDR3 is made up of 15 amino acids. CDR1 and CDR2 (germline): MNHNS, SASEGT. The V gene end was trimmed by 2 bases and the J gene end by 4 bases; junction bases not matched to a gene: 2. The CDR3 protein is CASSELAGGSDTQYF. The part of the CDR3 DNA that was read is TGTGCCAGCAGTGAACTAGCGGGGGGCTCAGATACG.